A single sample is the source of the 21 T cell receptor beta chains below, sequenced in a study of T cell repertoires in cytomegalovirus infection. No antigen is known for these receptors. TCRdb re-derived calls from the reads in MiXCR, one entry per CDR3 protein. The sample lists hundreds of thousands of distinct CDR3 sequences, 25% to 35% occurring once. Source: cultured PBMCs, taken from culture after CMV antigen stimulation. These receptors were obtained from a human donor in good health (CMV status not recorded). Some clones in this sample may be carry-over from other donors' samples.

This clonotype turned up a few times. V usage is TRBV20-1 and J usage is TRBJ2-7; D is perhaps TRBD2 (5 bases). This CDR3 contains 14 residues. Trimming pared 0 bases from V and 2 bases from J, leaving 11 bases between. Germline V gene sequence: CDR1 DFQATT, CDR2 SNEGSKA (reference sequence). The CDR3 bases are TGCAGTGCTAGAGATCCCCGGCGGGCCTACGAGCAGTACTTC. As protein: CSARDPRRAYEQYF.

This clonotype was seen just once. J is TRBJ2-5 and V is TRBV7-2, with D possibly TRBD2 on 5 matching bases. The CDR3 consists of 16 residues. Germline CDR1 is SGHTA and CDR2 is FQGNSA. Trimming pared 3 bases from V and 4 bases from J, leaving 18 bases between. In DNA, the CDR3 is TGTGCCAGCAGCTTCCCCCGGGGAAGCAATCGAGAGACCCAGTACTTC. This gives the protein CASSFPRGSNRETQYF.

This clonotype was seen many times. The rearrangement uses TRBV27 and TRBJ1-6; possible D gene TRBD1, 5 bases. Germline V gene lookup returns CDR1 MNHEY and CDR2 SMNVEV (reference sequence). V was pared by 7 bases and J by 5 bases, with 18 bases between. This CDR3 has 16 amino acids. CDR3 protein: CASTRRIRGDNSPLHF. DNA for the CDR3: TGTGCCAGCACACGGCGAATACGGGGGGATAATTCACCCCTCCACTTT.

V is TRBV7-9 and J is TRBJ1-1; no firm D call. The germline CDR1 and CDR2 sequences are SEHNR and FQNEAQ (reference sequence). This CDR3 region has 14 residues. V was shortened by 4 bases and J by 5 bases, with 14 bases between the two germline ends. For the CDR3, the DNA is TGTGCCAGCAGCTCCGCGGGGATTTTGACTGAAGCTTTCTTT. Translating it yields CASSSAGILTEAFF.

This clonotype was seen only a few times. The V and J genes are TRBV24-1 and TRBJ2-2, with a tentative D call TRBD2 (6 bases). V lost 3 bases, J lost 0 bases, and 13 bases lay in between. The CDR3 totals 17 residues. CDR1 and CDR2 (germline): KGHDR, SFDVKD. The chain's CDR3 is CATSDPGALTNTGELFF. The DNA for the CDR3 is TGTGCCACCAGTGATCCGGGAGCCTTAACGAACACCGGGGAGCTGTTTTTT.

This clonotype was seen more than once but under ten times. The chain employs TRBV19 and TRBJ1-1, with TRBD1 matching 9 bases. The CDR3 is 13 amino acids. V was pared by 10 bases and J by 2 bases, with 5 bases of the junction left unmatched. The germline V gene encodes CDR1 LNHDA and CDR2 SQIVND (reference sequence). Written as DNA, the CDR3 is TGTGCCATCAAGGGACAGGGCAACACTGAAGCTTTCTTT. Translated: CAIKGQGNTEAFF.

This rearrangement joins TRBV20-1 to TRBJ2-2; D might be TRBD2 (6 bases). The CDR3 length is 15 residues. With 4 bases removed from V and 6 bases from J, the gap between germline ends came to 18 bases. Germline CDR1 is DFQATT and CDR2 is SNEGSKA (reference sequence). CDR3 residues: CSAMKKFGGAGELFF. DNA for the CDR3: TGCAGTGCTATGAAAAAATTCGGAGGGGCCGGGGAGCTGTTTTTT.

The rearrangement joins TRBV7-2 to TRBJ1-5; D unclear. V shed 5 bases and J shed 0 bases, with 8 bases lying between them. This CDR3 spans 14 amino acids. Germline V gives CDR1 SGHTA, CDR2 FQGNSA. For the CDR3, the DNA is TGTGCCAGCAGCAGGAGTTATAGCAATCAGCCCCAGCATTTT. This translates into CASSRSYSNQPQHF. The full variable domain, in which reference TRBV7-2 and TRBJ1-5 provide the parts outside the CDR3, is GAGVSQSPSNKVTEKGKDVELRCDPISGHTALYWYRQSLGQGLEFLIYFQGNSAPDKSGLPSDRFSAERTGGSVSTLTIQRTQQEDSAVYLCASSRSYSNQPQHFGDGTRLSIL.

This clonotype was observed a handful of times. This chain links TRBV7-2 with TRBJ2-7; TRBD2 is a possible D gene (5 bases). The V gene's germline CDR1 is SGHTA and CDR2 FQGNSA. This CDR3 is built from 13 residues. The ends were cut back, 3 bases at V and 4 bases at J, with 10 bases in the middle. The CDR3: CASSFPGIYEQYF. CDR3 bases: TGTGCCAGCAGCTTCCCGGGAATATACGAGCAGTACTTC.

The chain joins TRBV6-5 to TRBJ2-1, with 10 bases matching TRBD1. Per the germline V gene, CDR1 is MNHEY and CDR2 is SVGAGI. The CDR3 runs 16 residues. J gave up 7 bases and V 6 bases, and 12 bases lay outside the gene matches. CDR3 in amino acids: CASRPTYGTGVNEQFF. CDR3 bases: TGTGCCAGCAGGCCCACCTACGGGACAGGGGTTAATGAGCAGTTCTTC.

This clonotype was counted between two and nine times. The chain carries TRBV29-1 and TRBJ1-1; TRBD1 agrees at 9 bases. J was trimmed by 0 bases and V by 6 bases; bases with no gene match: 5. CDR3 size: 14 residues. Germline loops: CDR1 SQVTM, CDR2 ANQGSEA. CDR3 nucleotide sequence: TGCAGCGTGGCTCACAGGGGGCTGAACACTGAAGCTTTCTTT. Translated: CSVAHRGLNTEAFF.

A few counts support this clonotype. This chain joins TRBV19 and TRBJ1-5, with D perhaps TRBD1 (6 bases). CDR3 size: 17 residues. Trimming removed 6 bases from V and 1 base from J, with 19 bases in between. Germline V gene sequence: CDR1 LNHDA, CDR2 SQIVND (reference sequence). The CDR3 protein is CASSQGGGQLSNQPQHF. CDR3 DNA sequence: TGTGCCAGTAGCCAAGGGGGGGGCCAGTTAAGCAATCAGCCCCAGCATTTT.

The gene calls are TRBV28 and TRBJ2-3; perhaps TRBD2 as D (6 bases). Germline assignment: CDR1 MDHEN and CDR2 SYDVKM. The CDR3 spans 16 residues. The germline V and J ends were trimmed by 6 bases and 2 bases, with 18 bases remaining between them. The CDR3 bases are TGTGCCAGCAGCAATCGGGACTTCCGAACCACAGATACGCAGTATTTT. Amino acid sequence: CASSNRDFRTTDTQYF.

The rearrangement links TRBV9 to TRBJ2-7, with D maybe TRBD1 (5 bases). CDR1 is SGDLS and CDR2 is YYNGEE in the germline V gene. Trimming took off 1 base at V and 4 bases at J, with 24 bases between the two ends. The CDR3 totals 18 residues. The CDR3 nucleotides are TGTGCCAGCAGCGTAAGGGGAAGGACGGCGACCCTAGAATACGAGCAGTACTTC. Residues: CASSVRGRTATLEYEQYF.

The chain links TRBV3-1 to TRBJ1-1; D gene uncertain. The CDR3 is 13 amino acids. With 4 bases removed from V and 3 bases from J, the gap between germline ends came to 9 bases. Per germline, CDR1 LGHDT and CDR2 YNNKEL (reference sequence). CDR3 in DNA: TGTGCCAGCAGCCTCAGGCGCGACACTGAAGCTTTCTTT. As protein: CASSLRRDTEAFF.

V is TRBV6-5 and J is TRBJ2-2; 8 bases map to TRBD1. The junction had 3 bases not matched to a gene; V was cut back by 2 bases and J by 7 bases. The CDR3 length is 14 residues. CDR1 is MNHEY and CDR2 is SVGAGI in the germline V gene. For the CDR3, the DNA is TGTGCCAGCAGTTACCCAGGGGGCGGCGGGGAGCTGTTTTTT. It codes for CASSYPGGGGELFF.

This clonotype was counted at least ten times. This sequence joins TRBV7-8 and TRBJ2-7; TRBD2 matches at 9 bases. The V gene's germline CDR1 is SGHVS and CDR2 FQNEAQ. J gave up 0 bases and V 4 bases, and 4 bases lay outside the gene matches. The CDR3 sequence is 15 residues long. CDR3 DNA sequence: TGTGCCAGCAGCTCAAAGCGGGAGGTCTCCTACGAGCAGTACTTC. Protein sequence: CASSSKREVSYEQYF.

This rearrangement joins TRBV20-1 to TRBJ2-5; 9 bases fit TRBD1. Trimming removed 1 base from V and 4 bases from J; junction bases left unmatched: 7. This CDR3 region has 15 residues. Per germline, CDR1 DFQATT and CDR2 SNEGSKA (reference sequence). CDR3: CSARVDHRGRETQYF. CDR3 coding DNA: TGCAGTGCTAGAGTTGACCACAGGGGGCGAGAGACCCAGTACTTC.

The chain is built from TRBV6-2 or TRBV6-3 and TRBJ2-1; perhaps TRBD1 as D (6 bases). The CDR3 spans 13 residues. Per germline, CDR1 MNHEY and CDR2 SVGEGT. V lost 0 bases to trimming and J lost 7 bases, with 7 bases between them. CDR3 coding DNA: TGTGCCAGCAGTTACTCTCAGGGGAATGAGCAGTTCTTC. Amino acid sequence: CASSYSQGNEQFF.

There are a few counts of this clonotype. This chain links TRBV5-1 with TRBJ2-3; D is undetermined. Germline-derived CDR1 and CDR2 are SGHRS and YFSETQ. This CDR3 is built from 14 residues. Trimming removed 0 bases from V and 2 bases from J, with 7 bases in between. CDR3 sequence: CASSLAAVTDTQYF. As DNA, the CDR3 is TGCGCCAGCAGCTTGGCGGCGGTCACAGATACGCAGTATTTT.

This clonotype was observed a few times. The chain joins TRBV20-1 to TRBJ2-7, with 9 bases identical to TRBD2. The trim removed 0 bases at V and 3 bases at J, leaving 15 bases unmatched. Per the germline V gene, CDR1 is DFQATT and CDR2 is SNEGSKA (reference sequence). The length of the CDR3 is 18 residues. The CDR3 spells CSARDVQGRLAEDYEQYF. CDR3 DNA sequence: TGCAGTGCTAGAGATGTCCAGGGACGACTAGCGGAGGACTACGAGCAGTACTTC.